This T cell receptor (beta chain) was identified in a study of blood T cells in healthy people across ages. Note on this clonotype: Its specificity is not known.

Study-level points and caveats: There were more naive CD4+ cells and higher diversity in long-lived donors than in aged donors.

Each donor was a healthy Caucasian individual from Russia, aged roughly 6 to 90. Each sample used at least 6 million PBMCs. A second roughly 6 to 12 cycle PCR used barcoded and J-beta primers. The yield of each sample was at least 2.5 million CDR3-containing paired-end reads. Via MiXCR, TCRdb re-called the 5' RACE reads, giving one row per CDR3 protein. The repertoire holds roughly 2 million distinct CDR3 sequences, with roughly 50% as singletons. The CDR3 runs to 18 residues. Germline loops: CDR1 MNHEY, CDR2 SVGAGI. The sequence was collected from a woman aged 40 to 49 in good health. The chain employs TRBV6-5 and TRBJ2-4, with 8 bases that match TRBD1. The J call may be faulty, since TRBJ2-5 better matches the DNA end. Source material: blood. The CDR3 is CASSYVAILGQEGETQYF. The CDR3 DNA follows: TGTGCCAGCAGTTACGTGGCCATTTTGGGACAGGAGGGGGAGACCCAGTACTTC.